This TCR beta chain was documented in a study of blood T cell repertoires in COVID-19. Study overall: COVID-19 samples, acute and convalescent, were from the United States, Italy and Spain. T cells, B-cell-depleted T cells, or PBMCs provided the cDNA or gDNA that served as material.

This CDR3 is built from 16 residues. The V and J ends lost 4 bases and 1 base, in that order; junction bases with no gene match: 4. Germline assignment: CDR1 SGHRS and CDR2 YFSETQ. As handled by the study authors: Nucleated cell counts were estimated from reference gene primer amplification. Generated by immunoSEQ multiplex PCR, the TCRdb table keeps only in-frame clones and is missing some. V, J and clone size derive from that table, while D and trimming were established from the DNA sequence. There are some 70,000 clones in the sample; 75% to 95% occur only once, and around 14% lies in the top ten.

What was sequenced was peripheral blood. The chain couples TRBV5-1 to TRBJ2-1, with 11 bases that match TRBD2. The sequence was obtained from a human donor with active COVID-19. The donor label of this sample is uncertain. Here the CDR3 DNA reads TGCGCCAGCAGCAGTAGCGGGAGGGGTTCCTACAATGAGCAGTTCTTC. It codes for CASSSSGRGSYNEQFF.